One and the same sample provided the 26 T cell receptor beta chains below, sequenced in a study of T cell responses to AZD1222 COVID-19 vaccine. Using immunoSEQ multiplex PCR, the repertoire was profiled, and TCRdb retains in-frame clones only, with some absent. The sample yields about 170,000 clones, roughly 92% seen once. The specimen was peripheral blood, collected on day 0 of AZD1222 vaccination. The source of these receptors is an adult in good health.

The V call is TRBV6-2 or TRBV6-3, the J call TRBJ2-1; TRBD1 agrees at 8 bases. CDR3 length: 15 residues. The V gene's germline CDR1 is MNHEY and CDR2 SVGEGT. With V trimmed by 5 bases and J by 6 bases, 9 bases remained unmatched. CDR3 nucleotide sequence: TGTGCCAGCAGTCGACAGGGGAATAGGGCCAATGAGCAGTTCTTC. This codes for CASSRQGNRANEQFF.

This clone was seen just once. The chain has TRBV5-1 and TRBJ1-6, with a weak D call TRBD1 (6 bases). The length of the CDR3 is 13 residues. The V gene lost 5 bases and the J gene lost 5 bases, with 8 bases spanning the gap. The germline gives CDR1 SGHRS, CDR2 YFSETQ. CDR3 loop: CASRRQDNSPLHF. DNA of the CDR3: TGCGCCAGCAGGCGACAGGATAATTCACCCCTCCACTTT.

This clone occurred once. The V call is TRBV3-1 (or the pseudogene TRBV3-2), the J call TRBJ1-6; 7 bases are shared with TRBD1. The ends lost 5 bases at V and 9 bases at J; junction bases unmatched: 4. The CDR3 runs to 13 residues. Germline CDR1 reads LGHDT; CDR2 reads YNNKEL (reference sequence). CDR3 sequence (DNA): TGTGCCAGCAGCGACAGGGTGGCTTCACCCCTCCACTTT. Protein: CASSDRVASPLHF.

This rearrangement joins TRBV29-1 to TRBJ2-1; D gene unclear. Germline CDR1 reads SQVTM; CDR2 reads ANQGSEA. The ends were cut back, 3 bases at V and 5 bases at J, with 8 bases in the middle. CDR3 length: 12 amino acids. The CDR3 reads CSVEVGHNEQFF. For the CDR3, the DNA is TGCAGCGTTGAGGTTGGCCACAATGAGCAGTTCTTC.

The chain combines TRBV2 with TRBJ1-3; D is ambiguous. The V and J ends lost 3 bases and 0 bases respectively, with 6 bases between them. The CDR3 spans 14 residues. Germline CDR1 reads SNHLY; CDR2 reads FYNNEI. The CDR3 sequence is CASSDPTSGNTIYF. The CDR3 nucleotides read TGTGCCAGCAGTGACCCCACCTCTGGAAACACCATATATTTT.

The CDR3 spells CASSLVGLADPEQFF. CDR3 DNA: TGTGCCAGCAGCTTAGTGGGACTAGCGGACCCCGAGCAGTTCTTC. This rearrangement joins TRBV7-9 to TRBJ2-1; 11 bases line up with TRBD2. V was pared by 1 base and J by 10 bases, with 6 bases of the junction left unmatched. The CDR3 length is 15 residues. Germline-derived CDR1 and CDR2 are SEHNR and FQNEAQ (reference sequence).

The V call is TRBV18, the J call TRBJ1-1; D might be TRBD1 (5 bases). With 4 bases removed from V and 2 bases from J, the gap between germline ends came to 8 bases. This CDR3 is built from 13 residues. The germline CDR1 and CDR2 sequences are KGHSH and LQKENI. This CDR3 is CASSRQQNTEAFF. CDR3 coding DNA: TGTGCCAGCTCACGACAGCAAAACACTGAAGCTTTCTTT.

This sequence joins TRBV19 and TRBJ2-7, with 8 bases fitting TRBD1. The germline V gene encodes CDR1 LNHDA and CDR2 SQIVND (reference sequence). The CDR3 has 16 amino acids. J gave up 6 bases and V 6 bases, and 16 bases lay outside the gene matches. The CDR3 sequence is CASSQRTRTGTVEQYF. The CDR3 DNA reads TGTGCCAGTAGCCAAAGAACTCGGACAGGGACGGTCGAGCAGTACTTC.

The J gene is TRBJ2-7, the V gene TRBV27; no reliable D call. The CDR3 length is 15 residues. The V gene's germline CDR1 is MNHEY and CDR2 SMNVEV (reference sequence). Trimming cost V 5 bases and J 6 bases, with 20 bases left between them. The CDR3: CASSPRASIGREQYF. The CDR3 bases are TGTGCCAGCAGTCCCCGGGCCTCTATCGGCCGCGAGCAGTACTTC.

The chain links TRBV18 to TRBJ1-2, with TRBD1 as a possible D gene (5 bases). V dropped 6 bases and J dropped 5 bases, with 16 bases sitting between them. This CDR3 comprises 14 residues. Germline assignment: CDR1 KGHSH and CDR2 LQKENI. The CDR3 DNA sequence: TGTGCCAGCTCGCCCGATCAGGGAAGGTATGGCTACACCTTC. Protein: CASSPDQGRYGYTF.

A remark on this clone: A junction end diverges from the germline sequence, so it may reflect a read error. V and J are TRBV7-7 and TRBJ2-1; TRBD2 is a possible D gene (5 bases). Germline V lookup: CDR1 SSHAT, CDR2 FNYEAQ (reference sequence). The CDR3 covers 15 residues. The chain's CDR3 is CASSPTRGPYNEQFF. For the CDR3, the DNA is TGTGCTAGCAGCCCCACCCGGGGTCCCTACAATGAGCAGTTCTTC.

The chain uses TRBV4-1 and TRBJ2-6, with unresolved D. The CDR3 has 17 amino acids. Germline V gene data show CDR1 as MGHRA and CDR2 as YSYEKL. Trimming removed 0 bases from V and 4 bases from J, with 13 bases in between. Here the CDR3 DNA reads TGCGCCAGCAGCCAAGAACCGAAGAACCCCGGGGCCAACGTCCTGACTTTC. Its protein product is CASSQEPKNPGANVLTF.

This chain joins TRBV5-1 and TRBJ1-4; D is undetermined. This CDR3 has 16 residues. V lost 0 bases to trimming and J lost 0 bases, with 9 bases between them. Per germline, CDR1 SGHRS and CDR2 YFSETQ. This chain's CDR3 is CASSLAGVSTNEKLFF. CDR3 bases: TGCGCCAGCAGCTTGGCTGGAGTTTCAACTAATGAAAAACTGTTTTTT.

The rearrangement uses TRBV30 and TRBJ1-4; D is unresolved. Germline CDR1 GTSNPN, CDR2 SVGIG (reference sequence). This CDR3 has 13 amino acids. V shed 3 bases and J shed 7 bases, with 12 bases lying between them. CDR3 amino acids: CAWSGGYGEKLFF. The CDR3, as DNA: TGTGCCTGGAGCGGTGGGTACGGTGAAAAACTGTTTTTT.

Written as DNA, the CDR3 is TGTGCCAGCAGCTTCGGGGGGCGAGAGACCCAGTACTTC. Protein sequence: CASSFGGRETQYF. This chain joins TRBV7-2 and TRBJ2-5; D perhaps matches TRBD2 (7 bases). The CDR3 extends over 13 amino acids. V was clipped by 3 bases and J by 4 bases, with 9 bases between them. The V gene's germline CDR1 is SGHTA and CDR2 FQGNSA.

The J gene is TRBJ2-7, the V gene TRBV27; 8 nucleotides align to TRBD1. CDR1 MNHEY and CDR2 SMNVEV come from the germline V gene (reference sequence). The junction had 4 bases not matched to a gene; V was cut back by 2 bases and J by 1 base. This CDR3 is 15 amino acids long. CDR3 nucleotides: TGTGCCAGCAGTTTAACAGGGGGTAGATCCTACGAGCAGTACTTC. Its translation is CASSLTGGRSYEQYF.

The gene calls are TRBV11-1 and TRBJ2-1; the D gene is possibly TRBD1 (6 bases). The CDR3 consists of 15 residues. Trimming removed 1 base at V and 4 bases at J, with 11 bases between. Per germline, CDR1 SGHAT and CDR2 FQDESV (reference sequence). The CDR3 is CASSLVQGSYNEQFF. In DNA, the CDR3 is TGTGCCAGCAGCTTAGTACAGGGATCATACAATGAGCAGTTCTTC.

The V gene is TRBV11-2, the J gene TRBJ2-2; TRBD1 agrees at 10 bases. The germline V gene has CDR1 SGHAT and CDR2 FQNNGV. The CDR3 spans 15 residues. The V and J ends lost 3 bases and 4 bases, in that order; junction bases with no gene match: 2. The CDR3: CASSFGQGVTGELFF. In nucleotides, the CDR3 is TGTGCCAGCAGCTTTGGACAGGGGGTCACCGGGGAGCTGTTTTTT.

The chain is built from TRBV6-5 and TRBJ1-5; D remains ambiguous. The length of the CDR3 is 14 residues. The V and J ends lost 6 bases and 1 base respectively, with 10 bases between them. Per the germline V gene, CDR1 is MNHEY and CDR2 is SVGAGI. The CDR3 sequence: CASSVTRSNQPQHF. The CDR3 nucleotides are TGTGCCAGCAGCGTGACCCGCAGCAATCAGCCCCAGCATTTT.

The CDR3 DNA is TGTGCCAGCAGCCGTGGGACGATGAACACTGAAGCTTTCTTT. Protein sequence: CASSRGTMNTEAFF. The gene calls are TRBV3-1 (or the pseudogene TRBV3-2) and TRBJ1-1, with D maybe TRBD1 (5 bases). Germline V gives CDR1 LGHDT, CDR2 YNNKEL (reference sequence). There are 14 residues in the CDR3. V gave up 4 bases and J gave up 0 bases, with 9 bases separating them.

A remark on this clone: One end of the junction is discordant with germline, which a read error may explain. The chain employs TRBV7-7 and TRBJ1-1; 9 positions agree with TRBD1. The CDR3 sequence is 15 residues long. Germline V gene sequence: CDR1 SSHAT, CDR2 FNYEAQ (reference sequence). The CDR3 DNA is TGTGCTAGCAGCTTACAGGGGGCTGTGGACACTGAAGCTTTCTTT. Its protein product is CASSLQGAVDTEAFF.

J is TRBJ2-3 and V is TRBV11-2; 15 bases align to TRBD2. Germline values: CDR1 SGHAT, CDR2 FQNNGV. V dropped 5 bases and J dropped 4; count of bases not matched to a gene: 13. This CDR3 region has 19 residues. The CDR3 DNA follows: TGTGCCAGCAGCCCCGTGGGACTAGCGGGAGGCGGGTGGGCAGATACGCAGTATTTT. Translated, it gives CASSPVGLAGGGWADTQYF.

This clone was detected only once. This chain connects TRBV6-4 to TRBJ1-6; D remains unclear. In germline, CDR1 is MRHNA, CDR2 SNTAGT. The CDR3 runs to 16 residues. Trimming cost V 6 bases and J 0 bases, with 12 bases left between them. CDR3 sequence: CASRAVGSSYNSPLHF. The CDR3 DNA follows: TGTGCCAGCAGGGCGGTTGGGAGCTCCTATAATTCACCCCTCCACTTT.

On this clone: One junction end does not reproduce the germline sequence, and a read error may be involved. The chain employs TRBV11-2 and TRBJ2-7, with no clear D. The CDR3 has 15 residues. Germline assignment: CDR1 SGHAT and CDR2 FQNNGV. The CDR3 DNA is TGTGCCAGCAGCCTGGGGATTTCTTTCTCCAACGAGCAGTACTTC. It yields the protein CASSLGISFSNEQYF.

This chain uses TRBV7-9 with TRBJ2-1; the match to TRBD1 covers 12 bases. CDR3 size: 16 residues. Losses at the gene ends were 1 base for V and 2 bases for J; bases not matched to a gene: 0. CDR1 and CDR2 from the germline V gene are SEHNR and FQNEAQ (reference sequence). CDR3 sequence: CASSLGDRGPYNEQFF. CDR3 DNA: TGTGCCAGCAGCTTAGGGGACAGGGGGCCCTACAATGAGCAGTTCTTC.

The chain employs TRBV5-1 and TRBJ2-7, with no clear D. The CDR3 runs to 14 residues. Looked up from germline, CDR1 is SGHRS and CDR2 is YFSETQ. V was pared by 5 bases and J by 4 bases, with 16 bases between. CDR3 region: CASRDPGQVYEQYF. The CDR3 coding sequence is TGCGCCAGCAGAGACCCCGGGCAAGTTTACGAGCAGTACTTC.